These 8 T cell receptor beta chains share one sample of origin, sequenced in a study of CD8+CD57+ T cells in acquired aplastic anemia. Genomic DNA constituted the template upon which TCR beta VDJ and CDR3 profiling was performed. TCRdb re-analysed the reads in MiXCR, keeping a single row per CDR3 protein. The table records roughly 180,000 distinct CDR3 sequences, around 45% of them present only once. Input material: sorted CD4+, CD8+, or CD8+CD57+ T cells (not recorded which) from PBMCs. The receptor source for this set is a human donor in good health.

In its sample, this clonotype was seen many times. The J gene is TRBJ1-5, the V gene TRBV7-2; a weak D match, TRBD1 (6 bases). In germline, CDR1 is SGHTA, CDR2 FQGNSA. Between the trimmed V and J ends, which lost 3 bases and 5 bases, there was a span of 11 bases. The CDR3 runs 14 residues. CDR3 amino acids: CASSLTGGDQPQHF. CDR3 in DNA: TGTGCCAGCAGCTTGACAGGTGGGGATCAGCCCCAGCATTTT.

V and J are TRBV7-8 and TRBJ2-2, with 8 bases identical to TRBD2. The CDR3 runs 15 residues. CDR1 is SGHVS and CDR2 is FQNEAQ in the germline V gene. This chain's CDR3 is CARDYTSGNTGELFF. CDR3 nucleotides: TGTGCTAGAGATTACACTAGCGGAAACACCGGGGAGCTGTTTTTT.

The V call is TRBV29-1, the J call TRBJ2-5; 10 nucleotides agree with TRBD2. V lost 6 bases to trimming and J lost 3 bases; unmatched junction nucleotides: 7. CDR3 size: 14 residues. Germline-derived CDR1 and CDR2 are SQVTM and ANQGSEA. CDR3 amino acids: CSVQAGGPKETQYF. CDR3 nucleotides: TGCAGCGTCCAAGCGGGAGGGCCAAAAGAGACCCAGTACTTC.

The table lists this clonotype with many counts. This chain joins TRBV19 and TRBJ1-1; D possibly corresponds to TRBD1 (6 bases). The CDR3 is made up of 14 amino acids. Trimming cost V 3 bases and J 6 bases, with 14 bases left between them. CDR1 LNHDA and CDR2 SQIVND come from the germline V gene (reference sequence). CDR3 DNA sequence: TGTGCCAGTAGTATGTGGCCACAGGGACCTGAAGCTTTCTTT. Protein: CASSMWPQGPEAFF.

CDR3 sequence: CASADRVFDEQYF. In nucleotides, the CDR3 is TGTGCCAGTGCCGACAGGGTTTTCGACGAGCAGTACTTC. This chain connects TRBV19 to TRBJ2-7; 7 nucleotides align to TRBD1. The V and J ends lost 8 bases and 5 bases, in that order; junction bases with no gene match: 9. Germline CDR1 LNHDA, CDR2 SQIVND (reference sequence). This CDR3 is 13 amino acids long.

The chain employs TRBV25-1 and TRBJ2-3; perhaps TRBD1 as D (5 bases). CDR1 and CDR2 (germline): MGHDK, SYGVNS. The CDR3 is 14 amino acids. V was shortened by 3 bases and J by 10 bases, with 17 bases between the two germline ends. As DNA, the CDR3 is TGTGCCAGCAGTGACATAGGGGATGCGGATGCGCAGTATTTT. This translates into CASSDIGDADAQYF.

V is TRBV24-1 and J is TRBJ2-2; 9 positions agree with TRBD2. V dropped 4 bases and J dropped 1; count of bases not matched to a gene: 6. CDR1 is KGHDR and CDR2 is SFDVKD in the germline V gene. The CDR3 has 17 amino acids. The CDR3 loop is CATSEASGTLNTGELFF. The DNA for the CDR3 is TGTGCCACCAGTGAGGCTAGCGGGACCCTGAACACCGGGGAGCTGTTTTTT.

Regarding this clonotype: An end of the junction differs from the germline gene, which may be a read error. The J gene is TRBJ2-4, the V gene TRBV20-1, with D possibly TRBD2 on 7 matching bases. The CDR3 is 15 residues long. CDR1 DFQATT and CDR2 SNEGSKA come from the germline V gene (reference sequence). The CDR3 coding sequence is TGCAGTGCTAGAGATCGGGGGGCAGAGTGGAACATTCAGTACTTT. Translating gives CSARDRGAEWNIQYF.